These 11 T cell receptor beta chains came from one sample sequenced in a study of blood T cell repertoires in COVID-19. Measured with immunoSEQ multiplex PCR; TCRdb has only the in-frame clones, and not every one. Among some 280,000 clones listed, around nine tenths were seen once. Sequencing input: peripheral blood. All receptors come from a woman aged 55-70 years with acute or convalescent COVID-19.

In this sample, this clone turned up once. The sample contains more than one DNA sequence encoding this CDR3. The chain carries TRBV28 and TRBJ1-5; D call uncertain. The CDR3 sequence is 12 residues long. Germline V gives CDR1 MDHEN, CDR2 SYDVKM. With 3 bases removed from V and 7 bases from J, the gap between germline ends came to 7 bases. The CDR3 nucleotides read TGTGCCAGCAGTTTTGGCGGGCAGCCCCAGCATTTT. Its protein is CASSFGGQPQHF.

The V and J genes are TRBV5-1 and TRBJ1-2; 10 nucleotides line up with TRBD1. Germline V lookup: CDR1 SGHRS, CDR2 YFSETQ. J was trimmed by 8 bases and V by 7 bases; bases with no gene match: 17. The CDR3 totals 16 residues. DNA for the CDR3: TGCGCCAGCTCAACCGGGACAGGGGACCACGTGGGAGGCTACACCTTC. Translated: CASSTGTGDHVGGYTF.

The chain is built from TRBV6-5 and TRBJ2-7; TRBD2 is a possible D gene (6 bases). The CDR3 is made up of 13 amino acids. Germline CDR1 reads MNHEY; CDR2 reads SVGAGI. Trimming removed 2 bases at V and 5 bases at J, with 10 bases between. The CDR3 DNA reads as TGTGCCAGCAGTTACCCGGGAGTTAACGAGCAGTACTTC. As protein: CASSYPGVNEQYF.

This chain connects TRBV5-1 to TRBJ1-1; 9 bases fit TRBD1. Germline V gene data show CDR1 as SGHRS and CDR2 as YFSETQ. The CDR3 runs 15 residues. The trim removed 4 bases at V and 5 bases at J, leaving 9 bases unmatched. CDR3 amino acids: CASSVLTGGLTEAFF. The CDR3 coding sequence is TGCGCCAGCAGCGTCCTGACAGGGGGGTTGACTGAAGCTTTCTTT. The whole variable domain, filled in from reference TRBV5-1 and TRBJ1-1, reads KAGVTQTPRYLIKTRGQQVTLSCSPISGHRSVSWYQQTPGQGLQFLFEYFSETQRNKGNFPGRFSGRQFSNSRSEMNVSTLELGDSALYLCASSVLTGGLTEAFFGQGTRLTVV.

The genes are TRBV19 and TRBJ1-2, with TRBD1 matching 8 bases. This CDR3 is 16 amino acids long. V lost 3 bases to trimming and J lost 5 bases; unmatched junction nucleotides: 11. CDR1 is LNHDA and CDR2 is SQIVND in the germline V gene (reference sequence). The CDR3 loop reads CASSIEFWTGLYGYTF. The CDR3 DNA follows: TGTGCCAGTAGTATCGAGTTCTGGACAGGGCTATATGGCTACACCTTC.

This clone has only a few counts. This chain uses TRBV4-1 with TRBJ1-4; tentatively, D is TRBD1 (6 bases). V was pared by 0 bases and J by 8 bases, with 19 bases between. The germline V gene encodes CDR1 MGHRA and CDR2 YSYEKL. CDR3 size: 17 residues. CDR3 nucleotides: TGCGCCAGCAGCCAAGATCCTCGAGCCCAGGGGATGGAAAAACTGTTTTTT. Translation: CASSQDPRAQGMEKLFF.

This CDR3 reads CASRIDQGAANYGYTF. DNA for the CDR3: TGTGCCAGCAGGATCGATCAGGGGGCCGCTAACTATGGCTACACCTTC. The rearrangement joins TRBV6-6 to TRBJ1-2; 8 bases fit TRBD1. With 6 bases clipped from V and 0 bases from J, the junction kept 9 bases outside the gene matches. CDR1 is MNHNY, CDR2 SVGAGI, per germline (reference sequence). The CDR3 consists of 16 residues.

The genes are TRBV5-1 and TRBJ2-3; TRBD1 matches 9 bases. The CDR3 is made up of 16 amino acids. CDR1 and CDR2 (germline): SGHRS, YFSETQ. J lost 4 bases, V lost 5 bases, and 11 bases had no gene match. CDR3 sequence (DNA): TGCGCCAGCAGAGCACCGGGACAGGGTTTTTCAGATACGCAGTATTTT. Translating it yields CASRAPGQGFSDTQYF.

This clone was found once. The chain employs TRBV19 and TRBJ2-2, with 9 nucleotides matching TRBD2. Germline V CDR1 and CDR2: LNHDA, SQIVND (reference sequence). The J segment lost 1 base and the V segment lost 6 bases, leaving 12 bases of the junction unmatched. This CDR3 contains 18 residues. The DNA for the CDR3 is TGTGCCAGTAGGCTCTCGGGGCGGGAGGGCCTGAACACCGGGGAGCTGTTTTTT. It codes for CASRLSGREGLNTGELFF.

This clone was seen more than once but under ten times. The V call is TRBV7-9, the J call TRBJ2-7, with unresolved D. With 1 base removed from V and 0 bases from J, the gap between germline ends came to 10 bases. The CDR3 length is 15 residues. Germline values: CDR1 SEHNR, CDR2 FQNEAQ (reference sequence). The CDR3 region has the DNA TGTGCCAGCAGCTTAGATGGCGGCCTCTCCTACGAGCAGTACTTC. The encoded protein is CASSLDGGLSYEQYF.

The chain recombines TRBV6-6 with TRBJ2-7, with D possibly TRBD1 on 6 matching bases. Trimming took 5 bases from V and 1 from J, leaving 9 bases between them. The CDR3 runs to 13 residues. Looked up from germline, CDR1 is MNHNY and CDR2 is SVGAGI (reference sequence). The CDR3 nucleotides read TGTGCCAGCAGTCCCGGACAGTCCTACGAGCAGTACTTC. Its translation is CASSPGQSYEQYF.